The TCR beta chain described here comes from a study of blood T cell repertoires in COVID-19. About the study: Acute and convalescent COVID-19 samples came from the United States, Italy and Spain. PBMCs, B-cell-depleted T cells, or T cells were the source of the cDNA or gDNA that made up the material.

Clones were read by immunoSEQ multiplex PCR, and TCRdb kept only the in-frame ones, dropping some. The data show approximately 290,000 clones, roughly 87% seen once. With 5 bases removed from V and 5 bases from J, the gap between germline ends came to 19 bases. The CDR3 has 16 residues. CDR1 and CDR2 (germline): SGHTA, FQGNSA. The sequence was collected from a man between 18 and 29 years old with active or convalescent COVID-19. The specimen sequenced was peripheral blood. The chain joins TRBV7-2 to TRBJ2-4; D is perhaps TRBD2 (6 bases). For the CDR3, the DNA is TGTGCCAGCAGCCCCTCCGCGCTGGGAGGCCAAAACATTCAGTACTTC. This sequence encodes CASSPSALGGQNIQYF.